The clone carrying this TCR beta chain was recorded many times. What it binds is not known. The record originates from a study of response to subunit inactivated influenza vaccine. TCRdb passed the RT-PCR reads through MiXCR, listing each CDR3 protein once. The sample has hundreds of thousands of distinct CDR3 sequences, 11% to 15% seen once. In germline, CDR1 is SQVTM, CDR2 ANQGSEA. Trimming shortened V by 2 bases and J by 0 bases, and 10 bases separated the two germline ends. The CDR3 extends over 14 amino acids. Study results and limitations: Few new T cells, the authors suggested, are recruited by each seasonal influenza vaccination.

The V and J genes are TRBV29-1 and TRBJ1-1; no reliable D call. Sequenced material: PBMCs from blood, taken less than 15 days before vaccination. The sequence was collected from a man over 45 who received an inactivated influenza vaccine. DNA for the CDR3: TGCAGCGTTGAAAGCGTAACACTGAACACTGAAGCTTTCTTT. This encodes CSVESVTLNTEAFF.